This T cell receptor beta chain was retrieved from a study of a mutant IDH1 vaccine in newly diagnosed glioma. Whole-study context: Of the patients given treatment, about 62% were male and about 38% were female, and a mean age of approximately 37 years was recorded. Those enrolled had earlier been treated with radiotherapy, temozolomide, or both, mostly both.

Using immunoSEQ multiplex PCR, the repertoire was profiled, and TCRdb retains in-frame clones only, with some absent. The top ten hold about 2% of the sample, which has about 69,000 clones, around 84% seen once. Remarks on this clone: Its antigen is currently unknown.

Time point given: week 35, safety follow-up. Mutant IDH1 20-mer peptide, at 300 ug, made up each vaccine dose, with topical imiquimod. The TCR comes from a man aged 25 to 40 with glioma. Sample: PBMCs, taken from a glioma patient whose treatment included an IDH1 peptide vaccine.

The CDR3 bases are TGTGCCAGCATGACACTTAGAGATACGCAGTATTTT. Translation gives CASMTLRDTQYF. The chain recombines TRBV2 with TRBJ2-3; no reliable D call. This CDR3 has 12 amino acids. Germline CDR1 SNHLY, CDR2 FYNNEI. Deletions cut 7 bases from V and 5 bases from J, with 10 bases between.